Shown below are 26 T cell receptor beta chains from a single sample sequenced in a study of shared clonotypes between healthy human individuals. Clones were sequenced by immunoSEQ multiplex PCR, and TCRdb holds only the in-frame ones, with some missing. In the table there are over 850,000 clones, 78% of which are singletons. Input material: memory CD4+ T cells from PBMCs. The subset denotes: CD45RA-negative fraction. The source is a man aged 18 to 29 in good health. Some clones in this sample may be carry-over from other donors' samples.

A remark on this clone: Other nucleotide sequences from this sample produce the same CDR3. V gene TRBV5-1 combines with J gene TRBJ2-3; D is possibly TRBD2 (5 bases). The V gene lost 0 bases and the J gene lost 3 bases, with 11 bases spanning the gap. Germline V gives CDR1 SGHRS, CDR2 YFSETQ. There are 15 residues in the CDR3. CDR3 in amino acids: CASSLGVALTDTQYF. The CDR3 DNA reads TGCGCCAGCAGCTTGGGGGTAGCGTTAACAGATACGCAGTATTTT.

The chain employs TRBV7-2 and TRBJ1-3; 7 bases line up with TRBD1. V trimming: 1 base; J trimming: 4 bases; junction bases outside the gene matches: 10. Germline CDR1 reads SGHTA; CDR2 reads FQGNSA. The CDR3 contains 17 residues. CDR3: CASSLVQGPSWGNTIYF. In nucleotides, the CDR3 is TGTGCCAGCAGCTTAGTACAGGGGCCCTCGTGGGGAAACACCATATATTTT. The entire variable domain, with the rest obtained from reference TRBV7-2 and TRBJ1-3, is as follows: GAGVSQSPSNKVTEKGKDVELRCDPISGHTALYWYRQSLGQGLEFLIYFQGNSAPDKSGLPSDRFSAERTGGSVSTLTIQRTQQEDSAVYLCASSLVQGPSWGNTIYFGEGSWLTVV.

This clone has a handful of counts. This sequence joins TRBV5-1 and TRBJ2-7, with 9 bases aligning to TRBD2. This CDR3 region has 14 residues. Trimming removed 0 bases from V and 6 bases from J; junction bases left unmatched: 4. In germline, CDR1 is SGHRS, CDR2 YFSETQ. The CDR3 sequence is CASSLGVAGVEQYF. The DNA for the CDR3 is TGCGCCAGCAGCTTGGGAGTAGCGGGAGTCGAGCAGTACTTC.

V gene TRBV4-2 combines with J gene TRBJ1-2; D unresolved. Germline values: CDR1 LGHNA, CDR2 YNFKEQ. The CDR3 spans 12 residues. V gave up 0 bases and J gave up 8 bases, with 7 bases separating them. The CDR3 DNA reads TGTGCCAGCAGCCAAGAAGGTCCCGGCTACACCTTC. Translated: CASSQEGPGYTF.

The genes are TRBV4-2 and TRBJ2-1; 10 bases line up with TRBD2. This CDR3 comprises 16 residues. CDR1 is LGHNA and CDR2 is YNFKEQ in the germline V gene. The J segment lost 4 bases and the V segment lost 1 base, leaving 4 bases of the junction unmatched. CDR3 sequence: CASSQVTSGIYNEQFF. CDR3 DNA sequence: TGTGCCAGCAGCCAAGTCACTAGCGGGATTTACAATGAGCAGTTCTTC.

The gene calls are TRBV28 and TRBJ2-5; D gene unclear. TRBJ2-7 explains the end of the DNA better; the J call may be wrong. This CDR3 comprises 15 residues. Germline V CDR1 and CDR2: MDHEN, SYDVKM. CDR3 in DNA: TGTGCCAGCAGTTCCCCCCCCTCCGGATCCTACGAGCAGTACTTC. It yields the protein CASSSPPSGSYEQYF.

The chain carries TRBV7-3 and TRBJ2-1; D tentatively fits TRBD1 or TRBD2 (5 bases each). CDR3 length: 15 residues. Trimming removed 2 bases at V and 2 bases at J, with 10 bases between. Germline CDR1 reads SGHTA; CDR2 reads FQGTGA. This CDR3 is CASSLGTHAYNEQFF. CDR3 in DNA: TGTGCCAGCAGCTTAGGGACGCATGCCTACAATGAGCAGTTCTTC.

This chain uses TRBV2 with TRBJ1-1; 8 nucleotides agree with TRBD1. In germline, CDR1 is SNHLY, CDR2 FYNNEI. The CDR3 totals 12 residues. V was pared by 7 bases and J by 5 bases, with 3 bases of the junction left unmatched. The CDR3 bases are TGTGCCAGCATCGACAGGGGAACTGAAGCTTTCTTT. It specifies CASIDRGTEAFF.

J is TRBJ2-7 and V is TRBV5-1; the match to TRBD2 covers 10 bases. Germline-derived CDR1 and CDR2 are SGHRS and YFSETQ. Trimming took 4 bases from V and 0 from J; bases not matched to a gene: 4. The CDR3 loop spans 15 amino acids. Written as DNA, the CDR3 is TGCGCCAGCAGCCCTAGGACTAGCGGCTCCTACGAGCAGTACTTC. It codes for CASSPRTSGSYEQYF.

J is TRBJ2-7 and V is TRBV28; D call uncertain. This CDR3 has 11 residues. Trimming stripped 7 bases from V and 3 bases from J, with 7 bases between. The germline CDR1 and CDR2 sequences are MDHEN and SYDVKM. The CDR3 DNA reads TGTGCCAGCACTCACAGCTACGAGCAGTACTTC. The encoded protein is CASTHSYEQYF.

On this clone itself: This sequence may be a read error, since a much larger clone differs from it by one base. The chain recombines TRBV6-6 with TRBJ2-7; D gene unclear. In germline, CDR1 is MNHNY, CDR2 SVGAGI (reference sequence). The CDR3 loop spans 12 amino acids. Trimming cost V 5 bases and J 0 bases, with 5 bases left between them. The chain's CDR3 is CASSRASYEQYF. CDR3 DNA sequence: TGTGCCAGCAGTAGGGCCTCCTACGAGCAGTACTTC.

The chain links TRBV10-3 to TRBJ2-1; D is tentatively TRBD1 or TRBD2 (6 bases each). The V end lost 0 bases, the J end lost 0 bases, and 9 bases lay between the germline ends. The germline CDR1 and CDR2 sequences are ENHRY and SYGVKD. The CDR3 spans 16 residues. The CDR3 DNA reads TGTGCCATCAGTGAGTCGCCGGGGGCCTCCTACAATGAGCAGTTCTTC. Protein sequence: CAISESPGASYNEQFF.

This clone was found a few times. The gene calls are TRBV9 and TRBJ2-7, with TRBD1 matching over 7 bases. V lost 3 bases to trimming and J lost 6 bases; unmatched junction nucleotides: 6. The CDR3 runs to 13 residues. Looked up from germline, CDR1 is SGDLS and CDR2 is YYNGEE. This CDR3 is CASSARQGSEQYF. The CDR3 nucleotides are TGTGCCAGCAGCGCCAGACAGGGATCCGAGCAGTACTTC.

This clone was found a few times. The chain uses TRBV27 and TRBJ1-2, with 7 bases that match TRBD1. V lost 5 bases, J lost 5 bases, and 11 bases stayed unmatched. Germline V gene sequence: CDR1 MNHEY, CDR2 SMNVEV (reference sequence). This CDR3 is built from 15 residues. CDR3 in amino acids: CASSPLGGRDYGYTF. CDR3 coding DNA: TGTGCCAGCAGTCCCCTAGGGGGCAGGGATTATGGCTACACCTTC.

The chain carries TRBV30 and TRBJ2-7; D may correspond to TRBD1 or TRBD2 (7 bases each). Germline loops: CDR1 GTSNPN, CDR2 SVGIG (reference sequence). With 0 bases removed from V and 7 bases from J, the gap between germline ends came to 19 bases. The CDR3 spans 15 residues. This chain's CDR3 is CAWSVSGTANPEQYF. The CDR3 DNA reads TGTGCCTGGAGTGTAAGCGGGACAGCCAACCCTGAGCAGTACTTC.

The rearrangement joins TRBV5-1 to TRBJ1-1; 10 bases agree with TRBD1. The CDR3 runs to 16 residues. Trimming cost V 4 bases and J 5 bases; bases outside gene matches: 11. CDR1 is SGHRS and CDR2 is YFSETQ in the germline V gene. The CDR3 bases are TGCGCCAGCAGCAGGGGACCGGGACAGGGGAGTACTGAAGCTTTCTTT. As protein: CASSRGPGQGSTEAFF.

V gene TRBV28 combines with J gene TRBJ2-1; the D is unclear. Trimming removed 3 bases at V and 7 bases at J, with 7 bases between. Germline V lookup: CDR1 MDHEN, CDR2 SYDVKM. The CDR3 extends over 12 amino acids. This CDR3 reads CASSFRWNEQFF. The DNA of the CDR3 is TGTGCCAGCAGTTTCCGTTGGAATGAGCAGTTCTTC.

The rearrangement links TRBV10-3 to TRBJ2-6; D uncertain. The ends were cut back, 8 bases at V and 0 bases at J, with 8 bases in the middle. This CDR3 region has 14 residues. Germline V gene sequence: CDR1 ENHRY, CDR2 SYGVKD. CDR3 loop: CAIGQHSGANVLTF. In DNA, the CDR3 is TGTGCCATCGGTCAACACTCTGGGGCCAACGTCCTGACTTTC.

The J gene is TRBJ1-1, the V gene TRBV19; D uncertain. Trimming removed 10 bases at V and 5 bases at J, with 23 bases between. Germline V gene data show CDR1 as LNHDA and CDR2 as SQIVND (reference sequence). CDR3 size: 15 residues. The CDR3 reads CATRTSGAGVTEAFF. CDR3 in DNA: TGTGCCACCAGGACGTCAGGAGCAGGAGTGACTGAAGCTTTCTTT.

This chain joins TRBV7-9 and TRBJ2-3; 7 positions agree with TRBD1. The J segment lost 1 base and the V segment lost 4 bases, leaving 5 bases of the junction unmatched. Germline CDR1 SEHNR, CDR2 FQNEAQ (reference sequence). This CDR3 comprises 15 residues. CDR3 residues: CASSSPGTGTDTQYF. As DNA, the CDR3 is TGTGCCAGCAGCTCCCCCGGGACAGGCACAGATACGCAGTATTTT.

This clone appeared once. The same CDR3 also results from other DNA sequences found in this sample. The V and J genes are TRBV2 and TRBJ1-3, with D unclear. CDR1 is SNHLY and CDR2 is FYNNEI in the germline V gene. With 4 bases removed from V and 1 base from J, the gap between germline ends came to 5 bases. The CDR3 is 13 amino acids. This CDR3 is CASSVGSGNTIYF. CDR3 DNA sequence: TGTGCCAGCAGTGTGGGTTCTGGAAACACCATATATTTT.

The chain recombines TRBV9 with TRBJ1-1; D is possibly TRBD1 (6 bases). Deletions cut 4 bases from V and 1 base from J, with 11 bases between. The CDR3 sequence is 14 residues long. Germline CDR1 is SGDLS and CDR2 is YYNGEE. The DNA for the CDR3 is TGTGCCAGCAGCAGGGGGACGGAGAACACTGAAGCTTTCTTT. It is translated as CASSRGTENTEAFF.

The chain links TRBV5-1 to TRBJ2-3, with D hard to call. The germline V gene encodes CDR1 SGHRS and CDR2 YFSETQ. Between the trimmed V and J ends, which lost 5 bases and 6 bases, there was a span of 10 bases. The CDR3 has 12 residues. This CDR3 reads CASSKVMDTQYF. CDR3 coding DNA: TGCGCCAGCAGTAAGGTGATGGATACGCAGTATTTT.

This clone showed up just a few times. The chain couples TRBV4-3 to TRBJ2-5; tentative D call: TRBD1 (5 bases). Trimming took off 5 bases at V and 5 bases at J, with 21 bases between the two ends. The CDR3 runs 16 residues. Germline V CDR1 and CDR2: LGHNA, YSLEER. This CDR3 is CASSATYLGVGETQYF. CDR3 DNA sequence: TGCGCCAGCAGCGCTACGTACCTAGGGGTCGGTGAGACCCAGTACTTC.

The chain couples TRBV28 to TRBJ2-1; 9 bases are shared with TRBD2. The V gene end was trimmed by 5 bases and the J gene end by 3 bases; junction bases not matched to a gene: 5. The CDR3 spans 15 residues. Germline CDR1 is MDHEN and CDR2 is SYDVKM. CDR3 in amino acids: CASSRLAALYNEQFF. DNA of the CDR3: TGTGCCAGCAGTCGACTAGCGGCGCTCTACAATGAGCAGTTCTTC.

The chain joins TRBV27 to TRBJ1-2, with a weak D call TRBD1 (6 bases). Germline V gene data show CDR1 as MNHEY and CDR2 as SMNVEV (reference sequence). V gave up 3 bases and J gave up 5 bases, with 13 bases separating them. The CDR3 totals 14 residues. CDR3 DNA: TGTGCCAGCAGTTTCGGGGGGGCTGGGTATGGCTACACCTTC. Its translation is CASSFGGAGYGYTF.